This record covers a single T cell receptor beta chain. The antigen remains unidentified. This table comes from immunoSEQ multiplex PCR, and its TCRdb copy is limited to in-frame clones, with some not included. Here the sample spans approximately 150,000 clones, about 92% being singletons. These data originate in a study of T cell responses to AZD1222 COVID-19 vaccine. The CDR3 extends over 15 amino acids. The V gene's germline CDR1 is MDHEN and CDR2 SYDVKM. Unmatched junction bases numbered 6, after V lost 5 bases and J lost 2 bases. The study's findings and limits: Unmutated regions of variants are reportedly targeted by nearly half of spike-specific TCRs.

The source is an adult who received the AZD1222 COVID-19 vaccine. The chain combines TRBV28 with TRBJ1-3; 7 bases align to TRBD1. Sample: peripheral blood, taken 28 days after the second AZD1222 dose. CDR3 DNA sequence: TGTGCCAGCAGTCCCCCGGGACAGCCTGGAAACACCATATATTTT. Translated: CASSPPGQPGNTIYF.